A selection of T cell receptor beta chains follows, all from one sample in a study of T cells in Graves' hyperthyroidism and ophthalmopathy. TCRdb reanalysed the multiplex PCR reads using MiXCR and keeps one entry per CDR3 protein. The sample consists of under 200,000 distinct CDR3 sequences, less than 10% of them appearing once. Input material: blood. Receptor source: a young woman with Graves' hyperthyroidism that later progressed to Graves' ophthalmopathy. Each CDR3 is given with its conserved first and last residue. The D gene is left open where the match is weak. Rows may omit the clone size; those that give it use once, few, many or a size class.

>NA|many|TRBJ2-7|TRBV27
CASKFRPSVSSYEQYF
TGTGCCAGCAAATTTCGGCCTAGCGTAAGCTCCTACGAGCAGTACTTC
>NA|few|TRBJ2-2|TRBV6-1
CASSSLLDGDANTGELFF
TGTGCCAGCAGTTCCCTCCTGGACGGTGACGCGAACACCGGGGAGCTGTTTTTT
>NA|few|TRBJ1-5|TRBV20-1
CSAMAGVSNQPQHF
TGCAGTGCTATGGCAGGCGTTAGCAATCAGCCCCAGCATTTT
>TRBD2|many|TRBJ2-3|TRBV10-3
CAIRRTSGGSTDTQYF
TGTGCCATCAGAAGGACTAGCGGGGGGAGCACAGATACGCAGTATTTT
>NA|few|TRBJ1-4|TRBV4-1
CASSQAGAGNNEKLFF
TGCGCCAGCAGCCAAGCAGGGGCAGGGAATAATGAAAAACTGTTTTTT
>TRBD2|many|TRBJ2-2|TRBV20-1
CSVQRGSNTGELFF
TGCAGTGTACAGCGGGGCTCGAACACCGGGGAGCTGTTTTTT
>NA|many|TRBJ2-7|TRBV19
CASSITLDRSYEQYF
TGTGCCAGTAGTATTACACTAGACCGCTCCTACGAGCAGTACTTC
>NA|many|TRBJ2-7|TRBV2
CASSDRGSVYEQYF
TGTGCCAGCAGTGATCGAGGCAGTGTCTACGAGCAGTACTTC
>TRBD1|many|TRBJ2-1|TRBV30
CAWLTGGWGNEQFF
TGTGCCTGGCTAACAGGGGGATGGGGGAATGAGCAGTTCTTC
>TRBD1|few|TRBJ2-6|TRBV4-1
CASSHGQVYGGANVLTF
TGCGCCAGCAGCCACGGACAGGTTTACGGTGGGGCCAACGTCCTGACTTTC
>NA|many|TRBJ2-2|TRBV28
CASRTALRQGELFF
TGTGCCAGCAGAACCGCCTTAAGGCAGGGCGAGCTGTTTTTT
>TRBD2|many|TRBJ2-5|TRBV20-1
CSARDGGPSLAGLKETQYF
TGCAGTGCTAGAGATGGGGGACCTTCACTAGCGGGATTGAAAGAGACCCAGTACTTC
>NA|many|TRBJ1-1|TRBV2
CASVIVEAFF
TGTGCCAGCGTTATTGTGGAGGCTTTCTTT
>TRBD1|many|TRBJ2-2|TRBV2
CASSPWTGIAGELFF
TGTGCCAGCAGTCCCTGGACAGGGATCGCCGGGGAGCTGTTTTTT
>TRBD2|few|TRBJ2-1|TRBV9
CASSLQPGLAGDEQFF
TGTGCCAGCAGCTTACAACCGGGACTAGCGGGGGATGAGCAGTTCTTC
>TRBD2|NA|TRBJ2-3|TRBV10-2
CASSVRGVTDTQYF
TGCGCCAGCAGTGTCCGGGGGGTCACAGATACGCAGTATTTT
>NA|few|TRBJ2-1|TRBV3-1
CASSQGTSYPYNEQFF
TGTGCCAGCAGCCAAGGGACTTCCTACCCCTACAATGAGCAGTTCTTC
>TRBD1|NA|TRBJ2-1|TRBV7-6
CASSLYYQDRGHPNNEQFF
TGTGCCAGCAGCTTATATTACCAGGACAGGGGGCATCCAAACAATGAGCAGTTCTTC
>TRBD1|many|TRBJ1-5|TRBV19
CASSITTGSYYSNQPQHF
TGTGCCAGTAGTATTACGACAGGGAGTTATTATAGCAATCAGCCCCAGCATTTT
>NA|many|TRBJ1-2|TRBV29-1
CSVGGQGHGYTF
TGCAGCGTTGGCGGTCAGGGTCATGGCTACACCTTC
>TRBD2|few|TRBJ2-2|TRBV19
CASSDLAGGPGELFF
TGTGCCAGTAGTGATCTAGCGGGAGGTCCAGGGGAGCTGTTTTTT
>NA|many|TRBJ1-2|TRBV11-2
CASSSSGGGYTF
TGTGCCAGCAGCTCCTCGGGTGGTGGCTACACCTTC
>NA|many|TRBJ1-6|TRBV7-8
CASSLVGDNSPLHF
TGTGCCAGCAGCTTAGTTGGGGATAATTCACCCCTCCACTTT
>NA|many|TRBJ1-5|TRBV29-1
CSVASGGNQPQHF
TGCAGCGTCGCATCAGGCGGCAATCAGCCCCAGCATTTT
>NA|many|TRBJ1-1|TRBV7-9
CASSRRGGEMNTEAFF
TGTGCCAGCAGCAGGAGGGGGGGGGAGATGAACACTGAAGCTTTCTTT
>NA|many|TRBJ1-1|TRBV20-1
CSARWTVNTEAFF
TGCAGTGCTCGATGGACAGTGAACACTGAAGCTTTCTTT
>NA|few|TRBJ1-2|TRBV6-1
CASIRGGGYGYTF
TGTGCCAGCATAAGGGGGGGAGGCTATGGCTACACCTTC
>NA|many|TRBJ2-5|TRBV28
CASSGETQYF
TGTGCCAGCAGTGGCGAGACCCAGTACTTC
>NA|many|TRBJ1-1|TRBV5-1
CASNGRGGDTEAFF
TGCGCCAGCAACGGACGGGGGGGAGACACTGAAGCTTTCTTT
>NA|many|TRBJ1-2|TRBV15
CATGNRGGGGGYTF
TGTGCCACAGGAAATAGAGGGGGAGGCGGTGGCTACACCTTC
>NA|NA|TRBJ2-1|TRBV29-1
CSVVGQRKEIGQFF
TGCAGCGTTGTTGGACAGCGAAAAGAAATAGGCCAGTTCTTC
>NA|many|TRBJ2-1|TRBV3-1
CASSQVEANEQFF
TGTGCCAGCAGCCAGGTCGAGGCTAATGAGCAGTTCTTC
>TRBD2|once|TRBJ2-3|TRBV20-1
CSARSGLAWVDTQYF
TGCAGTGCTAGATCCGGACTAGCATGGGTAGATACGCAGTATTTT
>NA|many|TRBJ2-5|TRBV20-1
CSASWASGGLETQYF
TGCAGTGCTAGTTGGGCCTCAGGGGGGTTGGAGACCCAGTACTTC
>NA|many|TRBJ2-5|TRBV7-2
CASSSYLQETQYF
TGTGCCAGCAGCTCGTACCTCCAAGAGACCCAGTACTTC
>TRBD2|many|TRBJ2-1|TRBV7-3
CASSLSVTSATYSNEQFF
TGTGCCAGCAGCTTAAGTGTGACTAGCGCAACCTACAGTAATGAGCAGTTCTTC
>TRBD1|few|TRBJ1-6|TRBV4-2
CASSQDPMGHRGSYNSPLHF
TGTGCCAGCAGCCAAGATCCTATGGGACACAGGGGCTCCTATAATTCACCCCTCCACTTT
>NA|many|TRBJ1-5|TRBV28
CASSLGNARNQPQHF
TGTGCCAGCAGTCTGGGGAATGCTCGCAATCAGCCCCAGCATTTT
>NA|many|TRBJ1-1|TRBV15
CATSRDRGDTEAFF
TGTGCCACCAGCAGAGACAGGGGAGACACTGAAGCTTTCTTT